This T cell receptor (beta chain) was observed in a study of control samples from healthy donors and cancer patients (dated by TCRdb to about 2020). A note on this clone: What antigen it recognizes has not been identified. Base-call qualities are not available, and no considerably larger clone is one nucleotide away.

The cysteine opens and the phenylalanine closes a CDR3 of 15 amino acids. Just CDR3 DNA is preserved here, 45 bases in frame from base 1. Trimming takes 4 bases from V and 5 bases from J, and the germline ends sit 17 bases apart. Reading the germline V gene (reference sequence) gives CDR1 SEHNR and CDR2 FQNEAQ. Library preparation employed the immunoSEQ multiplex PCR assay. TCRdb retrieved this table from immuneACCESS and kept in-frame rearrangements only. Not all clones are present; in checked studies, unresolved V genes account for under half, and no reason is known for the remainder. This sample comprises about 120,000 clones, roughly nine tenths of them detected only once. The ten largest clones take up around 1.1% of the sample.

Sequencing used PBMCs. The chain is assembled from TRBV7-9 and TRBJ1-2; no D gene can be assigned with confidence. The clonotype was recovered from a woman between 45 and 60 years old with colorectal cancer. The base sequence is TGTGCCAGCAGCTCCGGTTTGGGTGTCGCGTATGGCTACACCTTC. Translated, this gives CASSSGLGVAYGYTF.